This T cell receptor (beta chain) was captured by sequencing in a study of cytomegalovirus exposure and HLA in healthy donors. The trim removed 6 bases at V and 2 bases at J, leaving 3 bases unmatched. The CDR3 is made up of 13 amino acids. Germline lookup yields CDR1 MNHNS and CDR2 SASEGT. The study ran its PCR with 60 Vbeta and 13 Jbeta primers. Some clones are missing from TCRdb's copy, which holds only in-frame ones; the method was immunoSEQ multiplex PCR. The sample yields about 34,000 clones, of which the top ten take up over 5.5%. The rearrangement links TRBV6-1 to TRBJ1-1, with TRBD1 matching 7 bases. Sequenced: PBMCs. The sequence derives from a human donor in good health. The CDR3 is CASRSGGNTEAFF. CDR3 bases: TGTGCCAGCAGATCAGGGGGAAACACTGAAGCTTTCTTT.